A single sample is the source of the 28 T cell receptor beta chains below, sequenced in a study of T-cell reconstitution after alpha-beta-depleted transplantation in children. Unique molecular identifiers were incorporated into the prepared TCRbeta library. TCRdb redid the calling of the PCR reads with MiXCR, one entry per CDR3 protein. The repertoire holds 100,000 or so distinct CDR3 sequences, with 20% to 30% as singletons. The sample in question was PBMCs, obtained before TCRalphabeta/CD19-depleted stem cell transplant. Receptor source: a boy aged 2 to 10 with acute lymphoblastic leukemia, due to receive a stem cell transplant.

V and J are TRBV3-1 and TRBJ2-2, with 8 bases matching TRBD1. After removal of 4 bases from V and 6 bases from J, the junction contained 13 bases not matched to a gene. Per germline, CDR1 LGHDT and CDR2 YNNKEL (reference sequence). The CDR3 totals 17 residues. The CDR3 coding sequence is TGTGCCAGCAGCCCCTCTCCCAGGACAGGGTTACCCGGGGAGCTGTTTTTT. Translated, it gives CASSPSPRTGLPGELFF.

The chain joins TRBV28 to TRBJ2-5; D gene ambiguous. The CDR3 runs 14 residues. The V end was cut by 4 bases, the J end by 8 bases, with 17 bases between. Germline CDR1 and CDR2: MDHEN and SYDVKM. CDR3 loop: CASSSRLIKRTQYF. The CDR3 nucleotides are TGTGCCAGCAGTTCAAGACTTATCAAGAGAACCCAGTACTTC.

This clonotype occurred a few times. The chain combines TRBV6-5 with TRBJ2-7, with 14 bases matching TRBD2. The CDR3 totals 16 residues. CDR1 and CDR2 (germline): MNHEY, SVGAGI. With 0 bases clipped from V and 6 bases from J, the junction kept 4 bases outside the gene matches. CDR3: CASSYSTGLAGGEQYF. CDR3 coding DNA: TGTGCCAGCAGTTACTCGACAGGACTAGCGGGAGGCGAGCAGTACTTC.

This clonotype showed up just a few times. V and J are TRBV11-2 and TRBJ2-1; possible D gene TRBD1, 6 bases. Trimming removed 5 bases at V and 4 bases at J, with 12 bases between. The CDR3 loop spans 14 amino acids. From germline, CDR1 is SGHAT and CDR2 FQNNGV. CDR3 bases: TGTGCCAGCAGCCAAACACAGGGTTACAATGAGCAGTTCTTC. Translating it yields CASSQTQGYNEQFF. Complete variable domain (other parts from reference TRBV11-2 and TRBJ2-1): EAGVAQSPRYKIIEKRQSVAFWCNPISGHATLYWYQQILGQGPKLLIQFQNNGVVDDSQLPKDRFSAERLKGVDSTLKIQPAKLEDSAVYLCASSQTQGYNEQFFGPGTRLTVL.

In its sample, this clonotype was seen a few times. The genes are TRBV18 and TRBJ2-2, with unresolved D. From germline, CDR1 is KGHSH and CDR2 LQKENI. The CDR3 has 16 residues. The V end lost 5 bases, the J end lost 5 bases, and 18 bases lay between the germline ends. CDR3 region: CASSSFFDGATGELFF. DNA for the CDR3: TGTGCCAGCTCATCGTTTTTCGACGGTGCTACCGGGGAGCTGTTTTTT. The full variable domain, its missing parts supplied by reference TRBV18 and TRBJ2-2, is NAGVMQNPRHLVRRRGQEARLRCSPMKGHSHVYWYRQLPEEGLKFMVYLQKENIIDESGMPKERFSAEFPKEGPSILRIQQVVRGDSAAYFCASSSFFDGATGELFFGEGSRLTVL.

This clonotype was counted between two and nine times. V gene TRBV18 combines with J gene TRBJ1-5; D possibly corresponds to TRBD1 (5 bases). V shed 11 bases and J shed 3 bases, with 14 bases lying between them. The germline V gene has CDR1 KGHSH and CDR2 LQKENI. The CDR3 is 13 residues long. CDR3 loop: CACNPGDNQPQHF. The DNA for the CDR3 is TGTGCCTGTAACCCGGGGGACAATCAGCCCCAGCATTTT.

This clonotype qualifies as medium-sized. V is TRBV4-1 and J is TRBJ2-5, with D perhaps TRBD1 (6 bases). The CDR3 length is 16 residues. Germline V gives CDR1 MGHRA, CDR2 YSYEKL. V lost 3 bases and J 2 bases, leaving 16 bases between the germline ends. The CDR3 nucleotides read TGCGCCAGCAGCCAGCCCGACAGGCACTCTCAAGAGACCCAGTACTTC. Its translation is CASSQPDRHSQETQYF.

The V gene is TRBV9, the J gene TRBJ1-6; tentatively, D is TRBD1 (5 bases). From germline, CDR1 is SGDLS and CDR2 YYNGEE. The CDR3 runs to 14 residues. V was shortened by 0 bases and J by 9 bases, with 10 bases between the two germline ends. In DNA, the CDR3 is TGTGCCAGCAGCGTAGCCGTAGGGGCTTCACCCCTCCACTTT. It encodes CASSVAVGASPLHF.

The chain is built from TRBV20-1 and TRBJ1-6, with 7 nucleotides matching TRBD1. V gave up 5 bases and J gave up 6 bases; unmatched junction bases: 7. Looked up from germline, CDR1 is DFQATT and CDR2 is SNEGSKA (reference sequence). The CDR3 loop spans 14 amino acids. The CDR3, as DNA: TGCAGTGCTGATGCCGGGACAGCTAATTCACCCCTCCACTTT. It encodes CSADAGTANSPLHF.

On this clonotype itself: One end of the junction varies from germline; a read error may be responsible. The V call is TRBV3-1, the J call TRBJ2-1, with D unclear. The germline CDR1 and CDR2 sequences are LGHDT and YNNKEL (reference sequence). The CDR3 consists of 14 residues. The CDR3 spells CASSPGGSYNEQLF. Here the CDR3 DNA reads TGTGCCAGCAGCCCCGGCGGCTCCTACAATGAGCAGCTCTTC.

This clonotype was observed a handful of times. This chain connects TRBV11-2 to TRBJ2-1; TRBD2 might be the D (5 bases). Looked up from germline, CDR1 is SGHAT and CDR2 is FQNNGV. The CDR3 consists of 14 residues. Trimming removed 4 bases from V and 5 bases from J, with 12 bases in between. The CDR3 is CASSWTYSNNEQFF. The CDR3 DNA follows: TGTGCCAGCAGCTGGACTTACTCGAACAATGAGCAGTTCTTC.

This clonotype was found many times. The CDR3 loop is CASSQGNTGELFF. The CDR3 nucleotides read TGTGCCAGCAGCCAGGGGAACACCGGGGAGCTGTTTTTT. The V gene is TRBV9, the J gene TRBJ2-2; D might be TRBD1 (5 bases). V lost 4 bases and J lost 1, with 5 bases in between. Germline assignment: CDR1 SGDLS and CDR2 YYNGEE. This CDR3 contains 13 residues. Variable domain in full (rest from reference TRBV9 and TRBJ2-2): DSGVTQTPKHLITATGQRVTLRCSPRSGDLSVYWYQQSLDQGLQFLIQYYNGEERAKGNILERFSAQQFPDLHSELNLSSLELGDSALYFCASSQGNTGELFFGEGSRLTVL.

This clonotype was detected ten times or more. CDR3 nucleotides: TGCGCCAGCAGTGCTTCCCTCGGGCACTATGGCTACACCTTC. Amino acid sequence: CASSASLGHYGYTF. The chain combines TRBV10-2 with TRBJ1-2; D is unclear. The ends were cut back, 4 bases at V and 3 bases at J, with 12 bases in the middle. The V gene's germline CDR1 is WSHSY and CDR2 SAAADI. The CDR3 spans 14 residues.

The chain couples TRBV5-8 to TRBJ2-3; D uncertain. CDR1 is SGHTS and CDR2 is YDEGEE in the germline V gene. The CDR3 is made up of 15 amino acids. The ends were cut back, 4 bases at V and 0 bases at J, with 12 bases in the middle. In DNA form, the CDR3 reads TGTGCCAGCAGCCGATACAGAACTAGCACAGATACGCAGTATTTT. It translates to CASSRYRTSTDTQYF.

This clonotype was counted between two and nine times. CDR3 DNA: TGTGCCAGCAGCGGGCAGGCCTCTGGAAACACCATATATTTT. The encoded protein is CASSGQASGNTIYF. The chain joins TRBV7-9 to TRBJ1-3; D remains ambiguous. The CDR3 length is 14 residues. In germline, CDR1 is SEHNR, CDR2 FQNEAQ (reference sequence). Trimming took off 5 bases at V and 0 bases at J, with 8 bases between the two ends.

This clonotype was detected a few times. CDR3 amino acids: CASSAELGYQETQYF. The CDR3 DNA is TGTGCCAGCAGCGCCGAACTAGGATACCAAGAGACCCAGTACTTC. The chain is built from TRBV7-2 and TRBJ2-5; the D gene is possibly TRBD2 (5 bases). The CDR3 spans 15 residues. The germline CDR1 and CDR2 sequences are SGHTA and FQGNSA. V shed 5 bases and J shed 0 bases, with 13 bases lying between them.

The chain has TRBV5-1 and TRBJ2-5; D ambiguous. The germline V and J ends were trimmed by 3 bases and 4 bases, with 10 bases remaining between them. The CDR3 has 13 amino acids. Germline lookup yields CDR1 SGHRS and CDR2 YFSETQ. The CDR3 DNA follows: TGCGCCAGCAGCTCCACAAATCCAGAGACCCAGTACTTC. Translation gives CASSSTNPETQYF.

This chain joins TRBV20-1 and TRBJ2-7; D not certain. V was trimmed by 4 bases and J by 2 bases, leaving 15 bases between them. Germline CDR1 reads DFQATT; CDR2 reads SNEGSKA (reference sequence). There are 14 residues in the CDR3. CDR3: CSATRVGVAYEQYF. The CDR3 bases are TGCAGTGCTACTCGGGTCGGAGTAGCCTACGAGCAGTACTTC.

This clonotype was seen a few times. The chain carries TRBV29-1 and TRBJ1-2, with D maybe TRBD1 (6 bases). This CDR3 is built from 12 residues. In germline, CDR1 is SQVTM, CDR2 ANQGSEA. The ends were cut back, 4 bases at V and 8 bases at J, with 14 bases in the middle. The DNA of the CDR3 is TGCAGCGTTGGACCGGGGGCTCAGGGCTACACCTTC. Its protein is CSVGPGAQGYTF. The whole variable domain, filled in from reference TRBV29-1 and TRBJ1-2, reads SAVISQKPSRDICQRGTSLTIQCQVDSQVTMMFWYRQQPGQSLTLIATANQGSEATYESGFVIDKFPISRPNLTFSTLTVSNMSPEDSSIYLCSVGPGAQGYTFGSGTRLTVV.

This clonotype has more than one count but fewer than ten. The chain couples TRBV12-3 or TRBV12-4 to TRBJ2-4; 9 nucleotides match TRBD2. The J segment lost 9 bases and the V segment lost 5 bases, leaving 2 bases of the junction unmatched. CDR3 length: 12 amino acids. The CDR3 here is CASSGSGGIQYF. For the CDR3, the DNA is TGTGCCAGCAGTGGTAGCGGGGGCATTCAGTACTTC.

This clonotype has just a few counts. The chain is built from TRBV5-1 and TRBJ2-2, with D perhaps matching TRBD1 (5 bases). V was cut by 4 bases and J by 0 bases, with 13 bases left in between. The CDR3 has 16 amino acids. Looked up from germline, CDR1 is SGHRS and CDR2 is YFSETQ. The CDR3 DNA follows: TGCGCCAGCAGCCCAAGACAGAGCTCGAACACCGGGGAGCTGTTTTTT. Encoded protein: CASSPRQSSNTGELFF.

V and J are TRBV12-3 or TRBV12-4 and TRBJ2-2; D call uncertain. Trimming removed 7 bases at V and 5 bases at J, with 14 bases between. CDR3 size: 14 residues. CDR3 sequence reads: CASISMGLTGELFF. CDR3 nucleotide sequence: TGTGCCAGCATTTCAATGGGCTTGACCGGGGAGCTGTTTTTT.

This clonotype showed up just a few times. The chain joins TRBV5-1 to TRBJ2-2; tentative D call: TRBD2 (6 bases). Between the trimmed V and J ends, which lost 7 bases and 6 bases, there was a span of 13 bases. The CDR3 loop spans 13 amino acids. Germline V lookup: CDR1 SGHRS, CDR2 YFSETQ. In DNA form, the CDR3 reads TGCGCCAGCGGAAGCGGAGGGGCCGGGGAGCTGTTTTTT. Translating it yields CASGSGGAGELFF.

V is TRBV27 and J is TRBJ2-2; 8 bases match TRBD2. Germline values: CDR1 MNHEY, CDR2 SMNVEV (reference sequence). J was trimmed by 1 base and V by 6 bases; bases with no gene match: 7. The CDR3 totals 16 residues. The CDR3 sequence is CASRPSGGMNTGELFF. The CDR3 DNA follows: TGTGCCAGCAGGCCCTCGGGGGGGATGAACACCGGGGAGCTGTTTTTT.

The V gene is TRBV11-2, the J gene TRBJ2-4, with D tentatively TRBD1 or TRBD2 (6 bases each). The germline gives CDR1 SGHAT, CDR2 FQNNGV. Trimming cost V 4 bases and J 0 bases, with 22 bases left between them. The CDR3 runs 19 residues. CDR3 in amino acids: CASSSIEWDTGRAKNIQYF. In DNA, the CDR3 is TGTGCCAGCAGCTCAATAGAATGGGACACCGGGAGAGCCAAAAACATTCAGTACTTC.

This clonotype was detected a few times. The J gene is TRBJ2-1, the V gene TRBV10-3; 8 bases align to TRBD2. Trimming removed 4 bases from V and 12 bases from J; junction bases left unmatched: 20. The CDR3 contains 17 residues. Germline CDR1 is ENHRY and CDR2 is SYGVKD. As DNA, the CDR3 is TGTGCCATCAGTGGGGGACCCGGGACTAGAGGTCCGGAGTCGCAGTTCTTC. As protein: CAISGGPGTRGPESQFF.

V gene TRBV7-8 combines with J gene TRBJ2-7; 7 positions agree with TRBD2. The V segment lost 5 bases and the J segment 5 bases; nucleotides outside the gene matches: 6. The CDR3 has 13 residues. Germline values: CDR1 SGHVS, CDR2 FQNEAQ. The CDR3 here is CASSPNRGDEQYF. CDR3 nucleotide sequence: TGTGCCAGCAGCCCCAACCGGGGGGACGAGCAGTACTTC.

The V call is TRBV5-6, the J call TRBJ1-1; tentative D call: TRBD1 (6 bases). The CDR3 has 16 residues. The ends were cut back, 4 bases at V and 1 base at J, with 17 bases in the middle. Per the germline V gene, CDR1 is SGHDT and CDR2 is YYEEEE. DNA of the CDR3: TGTGCCAGCAGCCGAACCTTGGACAGCTCGAACACTGAAGCTTTCTTT. This codes for CASSRTLDSSNTEAFF.